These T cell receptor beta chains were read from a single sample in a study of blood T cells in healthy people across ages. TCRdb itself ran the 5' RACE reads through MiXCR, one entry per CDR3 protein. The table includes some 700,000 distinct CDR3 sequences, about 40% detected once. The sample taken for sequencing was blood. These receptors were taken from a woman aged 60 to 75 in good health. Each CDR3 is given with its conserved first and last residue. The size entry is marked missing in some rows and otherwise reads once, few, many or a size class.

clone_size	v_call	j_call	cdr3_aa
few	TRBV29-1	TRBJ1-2	CSVADGMPLYTF
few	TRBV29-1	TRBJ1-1	CSVIIGSNTEAFF
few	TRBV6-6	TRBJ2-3	CASRNAGGAGTDTQYF
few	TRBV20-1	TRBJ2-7	CSARRTSGNYEQYF
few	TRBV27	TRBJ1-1	CASKRGATEAFF
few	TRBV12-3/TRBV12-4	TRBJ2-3	CASSSPDTDMQYF
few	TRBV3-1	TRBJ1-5	CASSLGQGLRQPQHF
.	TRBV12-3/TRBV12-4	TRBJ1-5	CASSLAGGQPQHF
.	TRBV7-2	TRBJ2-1	CASSLVSLAAYNEQFF
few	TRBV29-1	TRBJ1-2	CSVEMDRVKSEGYTF
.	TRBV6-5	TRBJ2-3	CASSYSGLAGGPDTQYF
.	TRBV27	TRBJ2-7	CASSLAGEVYEQYF
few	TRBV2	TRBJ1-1	CASSQGGQGFTEAFF
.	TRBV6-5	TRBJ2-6	CASSYTGRDNFLSGANVLTF
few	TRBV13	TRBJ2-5	CASSYPGVLGETQYF
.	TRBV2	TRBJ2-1	CASSVISPVEQFF
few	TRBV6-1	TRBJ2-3	CASSDWVTDTQYF
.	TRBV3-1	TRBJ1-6	CASSQDGADNSPLHF
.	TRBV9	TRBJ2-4	CASSVEGGPTAWQYF
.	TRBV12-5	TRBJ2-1	CASGLVGLAGGAYKEQFF
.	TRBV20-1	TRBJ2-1	CSARVRGWYNEQFF